A selection of T cell receptor beta chains follows, all from one sample in a study of Graves' ophthalmopathy and Graves' hyperthyroidism. TCRdb passed the multiplex PCR reads through MiXCR, listing each CDR3 protein once. The sample holds about 400,000 distinct CDR3 sequences, around 18% seen once. The sequenced material came from peripheral blood. These receptors originate from a young woman with Graves' ophthalmopathy. CDR3s include the opening cysteine and the closing phenylalanine or tryptophan. The D gene is left open where the match is weak. Size tells how often a clone was seen (once, few, many) or the class of an expanded clone, and some rows leave it out.

d_call clone_size j_call v_call cdr3_nt cdr3_aa
. many TRBJ1-1 TRBV18 TGTGCCAGCTCGGAGGCCGTGGAAGCTTTCTTT CASSEAVEAFF
TRBD2 . TRBJ2-5 TRBV28 TGTGCCAGTCCCCCCCTAGCGGGGGGGAAAGAGACCCAGTACTTC CASPPLAGGKETQYF
TRBD2 many TRBJ2-7 TRBV5-4 TGTGCCAGCAGCTTGGGGCTCAGCGGGGTGAGCTCCTACGAGCAGTACTTC CASSLGLSGVSSYEQYF
. many TRBJ2-6 TRBV6-1 TGTGCCAGCAGTGAAGCCCGATCGGGGGCCAACGTCCTGACTTTC CASSEARSGANVLTF
. once TRBJ2-7 TRBV27 TGTGCCAGCAGTTTATCGATAGGACGAACCTACGAGCAGTACTTC CASSLSIGRTYEQYF
TRBD2 many TRBJ2-5 TRBV11-2 TGTGCCAGCAGCCCAGAAGGACTAGGGGAGACCCAGTACTTC CASSPEGLGETQYF
. many TRBJ1-1 TRBV9 TGTGCCAGCAGCGTAGCGGGGTTAGAGAACACTGAAGCTTTCTTT CASSVAGLENTEAFF
. many TRBJ2-7 TRBV6-1 TGTGCCAGCAGCCTCATGGGGGCTCAGACTGGGGACGAGCAGTACTTC CASSLMGAQTGDEQYF
. many TRBJ2-5 TRBV12-3/TRBV12-4 TGTGCCAGCAGGAAGGGAGGTAGCGAGACCCAGTACTTC CASRKGGSETQYF
. many TRBJ1-5 TRBV27 TGTGCCAGCAGTCCCCGGACCAACCATCAGCCCCAGCATTTT CASSPRTNHQPQHF
TRBD1 . TRBJ1-1 TRBV12-3/TRBV12-4 TGTGCCAGCAGTCCGACAGGGGACTGGATGAACACTGAAGCTTTCTTT CASSPTGDWMNTEAFF
TRBD1 many TRBJ1-5 TRBV18 TGTGCCAGCTCACCAGGGGGACAGGGAATCCATCAGCCCCAGCATTTT CASSPGGQGIHQPQHF
. . TRBJ1-3 TRBV28 TGTGCCAGCAGTACCCTGGGGGGGACGGACTCTGGAAACACCATATATTTT CASSTLGGTDSGNTIYF
. . TRBJ2-7 TRBV6-1 TGTGCCAGCAGTGAACCCGGGGTCCGCATTGGCGAGCAGTACTTC CASSEPGVRIGEQYF
. many TRBJ1-2 TRBV20-1 TGCAGCGCCCCCCGTTTGGTTGACTATGGCTACACCTTC CSAPRLVDYGYTF
. many TRBJ2-7 TRBV27 TGTGCCAGCAGTCAAACCCCGGGACCGAATGGCTACGAGCAGTACTTC CASSQTPGPNGYEQYF
. many TRBJ2-7 TRBV28 TGTGCCAGCAGTTTAGGGTTCGCAGGGACCCACGAGCAGTACTTC CASSLGFAGTHEQYF
. many TRBJ1-1 TRBV5-1 TGCGCCAGCAGCTTGACCGGGGAGACACTCTTCACTGAAGCTTTCTTT CASSLTGETLFTEAFF
. many TRBJ1-1 TRBV11-2 TGTGCCAGCAGCTTAGATGGATACACGGGGAACACTGAAGCTTTCTTT CASSLDGYTGNTEAFF
. many TRBJ1-2 TRBV6-1 TGTGCCAGCAGTGACCCCACGAGACAGTCCGGCTACACCTTC CASSDPTRQSGYTF
. many TRBJ2-7 TRBV5-1 TGCGCCAGCAGCCCAAAACAGGGCCCAAGCTCCTACGAGCAGTACTTC CASSPKQGPSSYEQYF
. . TRBJ1-2 TRBV6-2/TRBV6-3 TGTGCCAGCAGTTACAACGCGGAGGCCTATGGCTACACCTTC CASSYNAEAYGYTF
TRBD1 many TRBJ2-7 TRBV6-5 TGTGCCAGCAGTTATAGGGGACAGGGGGGAAACTACGAGCAGTACTTC CASSYRGQGGNYEQYF
. many TRBJ2-7 TRBV28 TGTGCCAGCAGTCCCCGAGACACCACCTACGAGCAGTACTTC CASSPRDTTYEQYF
. many TRBJ1-1 TRBV4-1 TGCGCCAGCAGCCACACCTTCGGGGGCCCACGGGGTTTGAACACTGAAGCTTTCTTT CASSHTFGGPRGLNTEAFF
. many TRBJ1-1 TRBV29-1 TGCAGCGTCGGGGGGGCAGGAAGTGAAGCTTTCTTT CSVGGAGSEAFF
. many TRBJ2-5 TRBV2 TGTGCCAGCAGAGAGTGGGGAAGTCAAGAGACCCAGTACTTC CASREWGSQETQYF
TRBD1 many TRBJ2-2 TRBV13 TGTGCCAGCAGCTTAAAAGTACAGCAGGGGGTACCCGGGGAGCTGTTTTTT CASSLKVQQGVPGELFF
TRBD1 many TRBJ2-7 TRBV7-9 TGTGCCAGCAGCGCGGACAGGAACGAGCAGTACTTC CASSADRNEQYF
. many TRBJ2-2 TRBV30 TGTGCCTGGGAATTGGGGAGAGGCACCGGGGAGCTGTTTTTT CAWELGRGTGELFF
. many TRBJ1-2 TRBV28 TGTGCCAGCAGTCCTAGGGGTTATGGCTACACCTTC CASSPRGYGYTF
TRBD1 many TRBJ2-7 TRBV12-3/TRBV12-4 TGTGCCAGCAGCGGACAGGGGCGTGAGCAGTACTTC CASSGQGREQYF
. . TRBJ2-5 TRBV29-1 TGCAGCGTTAACGAGGAGACAGAGACCCAGTACTTC CSVNEETETQYF
. many TRBJ1-1 TRBV30 TGTGCCTGGTGGAGCCAGGCGAATGAAGCTTTCTTT CAWWSQANEAFF
TRBD1 . TRBJ2-7 TRBV29-1 TGCAGCGTCCGGACAGGGGTCCACGAGCAGTACTTC CSVRTGVHEQYF
TRBD1 many TRBJ1-5 TRBV6-2/TRBV6-3 TGTGCCAGCAGCTATATCCAAAGGGGGCTAGGGCAGCCCCAGCATTTT CASSYIQRGLGQPQHF
TRBD1 many TRBJ2-4 TRBV19 TGTGCCAGTACCCGACAGGGGTCCAAAAACATTCAGTACTTC CASTRQGSKNIQYF
. many TRBJ2-2 TRBV6-2/TRBV6-3 TGTGCCAGCAGTTATTCCGGGATGGAAAACACCGGGGAGCTGTTTTTT CASSYSGMENTGELFF
. many TRBJ1-3 TRBV25-1 TGTGCCAGCAGTGAAAGGGGGGCGCTGGGAAACACCATATATTTT CASSERGALGNTIYF
TRBD1 . TRBJ2-4 TRBV5-1 TGCGCCAGCAGCAGGGACAGGGAGGACATTCAGTACTTC CASSRDREDIQYF
. many TRBJ1-5 TRBV11-2 TGTGCCAGCAGCTTAGTCCCCGGGGGCAATCAGCCCCAGCATTTT CASSLVPGGNQPQHF
. . TRBJ1-1 TRBV20-1 TGCAGTGCTAGATATATGGAAACTGAAGCTTTCTTT CSARYMETEAFF
TRBD1 many TRBJ1-5 TRBV7-9 TGTGCCAGCAGCCCGGGACAGGACAATCAGCCCCAGCATTTT CASSPGQDNQPQHF
. many TRBJ1-5 TRBV4-3 TGCGCCAGCAGGGTGGGCCGGAATAGCAATCAGCCCCAGCATTTT CASRVGRNSNQPQHF
. many TRBJ1-1 TRBV13 TGTGCCAGCAGCTTATTTTGGGGGACGAACACTGAAGCTTTCTTT CASSLFWGTNTEAFF
TRBD2 . TRBJ2-3 TRBV6-5 TGTGCCAGCAGTTACTCGGGGGGGGCAGATACGCAGTATTTT CASSYSGGADTQYF